The 23 T cell receptor beta chains below come from one sample, sequenced in a study of cytomegalovirus exposure and HLA in healthy donors. Primers included in the PCR were 60 Vbeta and 13 Jbeta primers. The protocol was immunoSEQ multiplex PCR, while the TCRdb copy is restricted to in-frame clones and leaves out a portion. The sample yields some 180,000 clones, roughly 9.5% seen once. Source material: PBMCs. The receptors come from a woman under 40 in good health and CMV-seropositive.

This clone was observed a few times. The V and J genes are TRBV4-1 and TRBJ1-2, with a possible D match to TRBD1 (6 bases). V was pared by 5 bases and J by 0 bases, with 7 bases between. The germline gives CDR1 MGHRA, CDR2 YSYEKL. The CDR3 spans 13 residues. In nucleotides, the CDR3 is TGCGCCAGCAGCAGGACAGCTAACTATGGCTACACCTTC. Its translation is CASSRTANYGYTF.

J is TRBJ1-2 and V is TRBV9; TRBD1 agrees at 8 bases. The CDR3 loop spans 15 amino acids. Germline V CDR1 and CDR2: SGDLS, YYNGEE. Trimming took 2 bases from V and 7 from J; bases not matched to a gene: 10. As DNA, the CDR3 is TGTGCCAGCAGCGTTGGACAGGGAATTTCTCGTGGCTACACCTTC. Its translation is CASSVGQGISRGYTF.

This clone appeared once. Here the CDR3 reads CASSVQRSGAGAFF. The CDR3 DNA reads as TGTGCCAGCAGCGTACAAAGGTCAGGGGCTGGGGCTTTCTTT. The V gene is TRBV9, the J gene TRBJ1-1, with D possibly being TRBD1 (6 bases). The V gene lost 1 base and the J gene lost 11 bases, with 18 bases spanning the gap. This CDR3 comprises 14 residues. In germline, CDR1 is SGDLS, CDR2 YYNGEE.

The rearrangement links TRBV7-7 to TRBJ2-3; 12 bases are shared with TRBD2. The trim removed 5 bases at V and 3 bases at J, leaving 9 bases unmatched. This CDR3 has 17 amino acids. CDR1 SSHAT and CDR2 FNYEAQ come from the germline V gene (reference sequence). In nucleotides, the CDR3 is TGTGCCAGCAGCCAATCTAGCGGGAGGGAGGCAACAGATACGCAGTATTTT. Its protein product is CASSQSSGREATDTQYF.

A few counts support this clone. This chain joins TRBV5-4 and TRBJ2-7; D is possibly TRBD1 (6 bases). The CDR3 consists of 15 residues. V lost 1 base to trimming and J lost 0 bases, with 11 bases between them. Per the germline V gene, CDR1 is SGHNT and CDR2 is YYREEE (reference sequence). This CDR3 reads CASSLYRESSYEQYF. DNA of the CDR3: TGTGCCAGCAGCTTGTACAGGGAAAGCTCCTACGAGCAGTACTTC.

This clone was observed a few times. This chain joins TRBV30 and TRBJ1-1, with 9 bases lining up with TRBD1. Germline-derived CDR1 and CDR2 are GTSNPN and SVGIG (reference sequence). After removal of 2 bases from V and 4 bases from J, the junction contained 2 bases not matched to a gene. This CDR3 contains 13 residues. In DNA form, the CDR3 reads TGTGCCTGGAGTACGGACAGGGGCACTGAAGCTTTCTTT. This sequence encodes CAWSTDRGTEAFF.

A remark on this clone: The junction and the germline gene differ at one end; a read error may be behind it. Other DNA sequences within the sample encode an identical CDR3. This chain uses TRBV5-1 with TRBJ1-1, with TRBD1 matching over 7 bases. CDR1 SGHRS and CDR2 YFSETQ come from the germline V gene. The CDR3 is made up of 12 amino acids. The CDR3, as DNA: TGCGCAAGCAGCTGGACAGGAACTGAAGCTTTCTTT. It is translated as CASSWTGTEAFF. Full variable domain (outside the CDR3, taken from reference TRBV5-1 and TRBJ1-1): KAGVTQTPRYLIKTRGQQVTLSCSPISGHRSVSWYQQTPGQGLQFLFEYFSETQRNKGNFPGRFSGRQFSNSRSEMNVSTLELGDSALYLCASSWTGTEAFFGQGTRLTVV.

The CDR3 is CASSDQAGPGADTQYF. As DNA, the CDR3 is TGTGCCAGCAGTGACCAAGCGGGTCCCGGGGCAGATACGCAGTATTTT. The rearrangement uses TRBV6-4 and TRBJ2-3, with D possibly matching TRBD2 (6 bases). Germline V gives CDR1 MRHNA, CDR2 SNTAGT. This CDR3 has 16 residues. V dropped 2 bases and J dropped 4 bases, with 16 bases sitting between them.

The rearrangement links TRBV29-1 to TRBJ2-5; 10 nucleotides align to TRBD1. Germline loops: CDR1 SQVTM, CDR2 ANQGSEA. J gave up 6 bases and V 5 bases, and 9 bases lay outside the gene matches. The CDR3 is made up of 14 amino acids. In nucleotides, the CDR3 is TGCAGCGTTACCGGGACAGGGGAGTCACAGACCCAGTACTTC. It translates to CSVTGTGESQTQYF.

In its sample, this clone was seen a few times. CDR3 nucleotides: TGTGCCAGCAGCTTAGGAGGTGGGAGAGCTAGCACAGATACGCAGTATTTT. Translated: CASSLGGGRASTDTQYF. V gene TRBV7-2 combines with J gene TRBJ2-3; maybe TRBD2 (5 bases). In germline, CDR1 is SGHTA, CDR2 FQGNSA. Trimming took 1 base from V and 0 from J, leaving 14 bases between them. The CDR3 is 17 residues long.

This chain uses TRBV7-9 with TRBJ1-4; D remains unclear. The V end lost 3 bases, the J end lost 5 bases, and 7 bases lay between the germline ends. The CDR3 extends over 13 amino acids. Looked up from germline, CDR1 is SEHNR and CDR2 is FQNEAQ (reference sequence). The CDR3 region is CASSFAGNEKLFF. The DNA of the CDR3 is TGTGCCAGCAGCTTTGCCGGGAATGAAAAACTGTTTTTT.

The genes are TRBV6-4 and TRBJ2-4, with 8 bases identical to TRBD2. The V gene end was trimmed by 6 bases and the J gene end by 6 bases; junction bases not matched to a gene: 10. In germline, CDR1 is MRHNA, CDR2 SNTAGT. This CDR3 is 15 amino acids long. The CDR3 reads CASSLESGSVNIQYF. DNA of the CDR3: TGTGCCAGCAGCTTAGAGAGCGGGAGTGTAAACATTCAGTACTTC.

CDR3 in DNA: TGTGCCAGCAGCCAAGTCGGGGATTCCTACGAGCAGTACTTC. It is translated as CASSQVGDSYEQYF. The V and J genes are TRBV4-2 and TRBJ2-7; D is possibly TRBD2 (5 bases). Germline CDR1 reads LGHNA; CDR2 reads YNFKEQ. The CDR3 length is 14 residues. The V gene lost 1 base and the J gene lost 1 base, with 8 bases spanning the gap.

The rearrangement joins TRBV15 to TRBJ2-7, with D tentatively TRBD2 (5 bases). V was clipped by 0 bases and J by 13 bases, with 16 bases between them. Germline CDR1 LNHNV, CDR2 YYDKDF (reference sequence). CDR3 length equals 13 residues. The CDR3 region is CATSRDGSQVLYF. Written as DNA, the CDR3 is TGTGCCACCAGCAGAGATGGGAGCCAGGTCCTATACTTC.

This chain connects TRBV18 to TRBJ2-7; TRBD2 is a possible D gene (5 bases). The CDR3 has 13 residues. The V and J ends lost 3 bases and 0 bases respectively, with 6 bases between them. CDR1 and CDR2 (germline): KGHSH, LQKENI. CDR3 protein: CASSPEVSYEQYF. DNA of the CDR3: TGTGCCAGCTCACCGGAGGTCTCCTACGAGCAGTACTTC.

The chain carries TRBV19 and TRBJ2-3; D possibly corresponds to TRBD2 (6 bases). The germline V gene has CDR1 LNHDA and CDR2 SQIVND (reference sequence). The V end was cut by 7 bases, the J end by 6 bases, with 17 bases between. CDR3 length: 14 amino acids. CDR3 nucleotides: TGTGCCAGTACCGACGGAGGGCCAGGGGATACGCAGTATTTT. Translating it yields CASTDGGPGDTQYF.

V gene TRBV5-8 combines with J gene TRBJ2-7, with 10 bases aligning to TRBD1. V dropped 4 bases and J dropped 2; count of bases not matched to a gene: 6. Germline-derived CDR1 and CDR2 are SGHTS and YDEGEE. The length of the CDR3 is 15 residues. The CDR3 is CASSASGQGTYEQYF. The CDR3 DNA reads as TGTGCCAGCAGCGCTTCGGGACAGGGGACCTACGAGCAGTACTTC.

This clone has only a few counts. The rearrangement uses TRBV6-1 and TRBJ2-3; tentatively, D is TRBD2 (7 bases). The length of the CDR3 is 17 residues. Trimming stripped 4 bases from V and 4 bases from J, with 21 bases between. Germline-derived CDR1 and CDR2 are MNHNS and SASEGT. The DNA for the CDR3 is TGTGCCAGCAGTGGAGGAAGGCGATTCGGGGGGCCAGATACGCAGTATTTT. Protein product: CASSGGRRFGGPDTQYF.

DNA for the CDR3: TGTGCCATCACCGGGGAGGGGTTGAACGAGCAGTACTTC. This sequence encodes CAITGEGLNEQYF. J is TRBJ2-7 and V is TRBV10-3; TRBD2 aligns across 7 bases. The CDR3 runs 13 residues. In germline, CDR1 is ENHRY, CDR2 SYGVKD. V trimming: 7 bases; J trimming: 5 bases; junction bases outside the gene matches: 8.

The genes are TRBV6-1 and TRBJ2-7; 7 positions match TRBD1. CDR1 is MNHNS, CDR2 SASEGT, per germline. The CDR3 has 16 amino acids. J gave up 2 bases and V 0 bases, and 7 bases lay outside the gene matches. The CDR3 bases are TGTGCCAGCAGTGAAGCGGGGACAGTACTAGCCTACGAGCAGTACTTC. The encoded protein is CASSEAGTVLAYEQYF.

The rearrangement joins TRBV6-6 to TRBJ2-1; 7 bases line up with TRBD1. CDR1 and CDR2 (germline): MNHNY, SVGAGI (reference sequence). Germline trimming cut 6 bases from V and 7 bases from J; bases unmatched to any gene: 9. The CDR3 is made up of 14 amino acids. The CDR3 reads CASRDEGQWNEQFF. CDR3 nucleotide sequence: TGTGCCAGCAGAGACGAGGGACAGTGGAATGAGCAGTTCTTC.

This clone was found a few times. The V gene is TRBV6-1, the J gene TRBJ2-5; perhaps TRBD1 as D (6 bases). The germline CDR1 and CDR2 sequences are MNHNS and SASEGT. The CDR3 extends over 15 amino acids. Trimming removed 6 bases at V and 5 bases at J, with 19 bases between. CDR3 residues: CASRGATGILETQYF. CDR3 sequence (DNA): TGTGCCAGCAGGGGAGCAACAGGGATCCTCGAGACCCAGTACTTC.

The chain couples TRBV27 to TRBJ2-5; D possibly corresponds to TRBD1 (6 bases). The germline gives CDR1 MNHEY, CDR2 SMNVEV (reference sequence). V was cut by 3 bases and J by 4 bases, with 9 bases left in between. The CDR3 sequence is 13 residues long. The CDR3 loop is CASSFGQLETQYF. CDR3 nucleotides: TGTGCCAGCAGTTTCGGACAGTTAGAGACCCAGTACTTC.